This passage covers 20 T cell receptor beta chains from one sample sequenced in a study of CD8+ T cells in alopecia areata. Isolated RNA was reverse transcribed into cDNA used as the sequencing template. Sequenced by immunoSEQ multiplex PCR; TCRdb stores in-frame clones only, minus some. The sample carries roughly 200,000 clones, roughly 50% recorded once. The sample's treatment: oral pan-JAK inhibitor, 5-10 mg twice daily. The starting material was CD8+ T cells sorted from blood, obtained at week 24, from a patient treated with tofacitinib. The receptors derive from a human donor with alopecia areata.

Only a few counts were recorded for this clone. V usage is TRBV7-9 and J usage is TRBJ2-7; D is unclear. Germline values: CDR1 SEHNR, CDR2 FQNEAQ (reference sequence). Between the trimmed V and J ends, which lost 7 bases and 0 bases, there was a span of 13 bases. The CDR3 contains 14 residues. The CDR3 loop is CASTTPTSSYEQYF. The CDR3, as DNA: TGTGCCAGCACCACCCCCACGTCCTCCTACGAGCAGTACTTC. The full variable domain, with the rest looked up from reference TRBV7-9 and TRBJ2-7, is DTGVSQNPRHKITKRGQNVTFRCDPISEHNRLYWYRQTLGQGPEFLTYFQNEAQLEKSRLLSDRFSAERPKGSFSTLEIQRTEQGDSAMYLCASTTPTSSYEQYFGPGTRLTVT.

In its sample, this clone was seen a few times. The chain uses TRBV27 and TRBJ1-2; D perhaps matches TRBD1 (6 bases). Between the trimmed V and J ends, which lost 2 bases and 6 bases, there was a span of 16 bases. The germline V gene encodes CDR1 MNHEY and CDR2 SMNVEV (reference sequence). CDR3 size: 15 residues. The CDR3 spells CASSLEGDIKDGYTF. CDR3 in DNA: TGTGCCAGCAGTTTAGAGGGGGACATAAAGGATGGCTACACCTTC.

This clone was seen a few times. The chain links TRBV29-1 to TRBJ1-2; D is unclear. The CDR3 has 13 residues. Germline values: CDR1 SQVTM, CDR2 ANQGSEA. Trimming stripped 4 bases from V and 2 bases from J, with 11 bases between. The CDR3 region has the DNA TGCAGCGTTGTCAGCACCTTAAACTATGGCTACACCTTC. This gives the protein CSVVSTLNYGYTF.

This clone was observed a handful of times. The chain is built from TRBV6-5 and TRBJ2-3; 7 bases line up with TRBD1. J gave up 2 bases and V 5 bases, and 7 bases lay outside the gene matches. CDR3 length: 15 amino acids. The germline CDR1 and CDR2 sequences are MNHEY and SVGAGI. CDR3 in DNA: TGTGCCAGCAGTGGGGACAGAGCATTCACAGATACGCAGTATTTT. Translation: CASSGDRAFTDTQYF.

The chain carries TRBV6-6 and TRBJ2-3; the match to TRBD2 covers 8 bases. The V segment lost 1 base and the J segment 1 base; nucleotides outside the gene matches: 1. This CDR3 is 15 amino acids long. The germline V gene has CDR1 MNHNY and CDR2 SVGAGI (reference sequence). For the CDR3, the DNA is TGTGCCAGCAGTTACTACGGGGGGGGCACAGATACGCAGTATTTT. Residues: CASSYYGGGTDTQYF.

In the case of this clone: The identical CDR3 is also encoded by other nucleotide sequences in the sample. V is TRBV29-1 and J is TRBJ2-7; D uncertain. From germline, CDR1 is SQVTM and CDR2 ANQGSEA. The length of the CDR3 is 11 residues. V was clipped by 5 bases and J by 0 bases, with 5 bases between them. The CDR3 reads CSVRASYEQYF. DNA for the CDR3: TGCAGCGTTCGGGCCTCCTACGAGCAGTACTTC.

The chain employs TRBV7-7 and TRBJ1-1; maybe TRBD1 (5 bases). This CDR3 has 15 residues. The germline CDR1 and CDR2 sequences are SSHAT and FNYEAQ (reference sequence). V dropped 5 bases and J dropped 0 bases, with 13 bases sitting between them. The CDR3 DNA reads TGTGCCAGCAGCCCTTTGACAGAAATGAACACTGAAGCTTTCTTT. The encoded protein is CASSPLTEMNTEAFF.

This clone came up a few times. The same CDR3 can be traced to other DNA sequences in this sample. The V and J genes are TRBV9 and TRBJ2-1; D gene uncertain. The CDR3 has 13 residues. The V end lost 0 bases, the J end lost 4 bases, and 5 bases lay between the germline ends. From germline, CDR1 is SGDLS and CDR2 YYNGEE. Here the CDR3 DNA reads TGTGCCAGCAGCGTAGGTAGTTACAATGAGCAGTTCTTC. This translates into CASSVGSYNEQFF. The variable domain in full, with the rest retrieved from reference TRBV9 and TRBJ2-1, is DSGVTQTPKHLITATGQRVTLRCSPRSGDLSVYWYQQSLDQGLQFLIQYYNGEERAKGNILERFSAQQFPDLHSELNLSSLELGDSALYFCASSVGSYNEQFFGPGTRLTVL.

This clone appeared a few times. V and J are TRBV11-1 and TRBJ1-1; D is perhaps TRBD1 (5 bases). Trimming left V 1 base short and J 7 bases short, with 16 bases between. This CDR3 is 15 amino acids long. Germline loops: CDR1 SGHAT, CDR2 FQDESV (reference sequence). The CDR3 DNA follows: TGTGCCAGCAGCTTAGAATTTGAGGGGCCGAGTGAAGCTTTCTTT. Protein: CASSLEFEGPSEAFF.

V gene TRBV5-1 combines with J gene TRBJ2-1; D is possibly TRBD1 (5 bases). The CDR3 runs to 16 residues. CDR1 is SGHRS and CDR2 is YFSETQ in the germline V gene. Deletions cut 1 base from V and 2 bases from J, with 13 bases between. In DNA form, the CDR3 reads TGCGCCAGCAGCTTGTCGACAGTCCCCCCCTACAATGAGCAGTTCTTC. Its translation: CASSLSTVPPYNEQFF.

This clone was seen a handful of times. CDR3 residues: CASSYSPSGGDNEQFF. CDR3 coding DNA: TGTGCCAGCAGTTACTCACCTAGCGGGGGGGACAATGAGCAGTTCTTC. V and J are TRBV6-5 and TRBJ2-1; 12 positions match TRBD2. This CDR3 is built from 16 residues. The trim removed 0 bases at V and 5 bases at J, leaving 2 bases unmatched. The V gene's germline CDR1 is MNHEY and CDR2 SVGAGI.

V usage is TRBV5-6 and J usage is TRBJ1-1, with a weak D call TRBD1 (5 bases). Germline V gene sequence: CDR1 SGHDT, CDR2 YYEEEE. The CDR3 contains 13 residues. Trimming took off 4 bases at V and 4 bases at J, with 11 bases between the two ends. The DNA of the CDR3 is TGTGCCAGCAGCGTGGCGGGGGGCACTGAAGCTTTCTTT. This sequence encodes CASSVAGGTEAFF.

This clone was seen a handful of times. The chain joins TRBV27 to TRBJ2-7; TRBD1 matches at 8 bases. The junction had 4 bases not matched to a gene; V was cut back by 3 bases and J by 0 bases. This CDR3 has 15 residues. Germline assignment: CDR1 MNHEY and CDR2 SMNVEV (reference sequence). CDR3: CASSLGTGGSYEQYF. CDR3 bases: TGTGCCAGCAGTTTGGGGACAGGAGGCTCCTACGAGCAGTACTTC.

The gene calls are TRBV4-1 and TRBJ1-4; maybe TRBD1 (6 bases). The CDR3 has 16 amino acids. CDR1 is MGHRA and CDR2 is YSYEKL in the germline V gene. V lost 6 bases and J 4 bases, leaving 18 bases between the germline ends. The CDR3 region is CASRLSPGALNEKLFF. CDR3 coding DNA: TGCGCCAGCAGACTATCTCCAGGGGCCCTTAATGAAAAACTGTTTTTT.

This chain connects TRBV9 to TRBJ2-5, with D perhaps matching TRBD1 (5 bases). Per germline, CDR1 SGDLS and CDR2 YYNGEE. V was clipped by 3 bases and J by 4 bases, with 16 bases between them. The CDR3 spans 15 residues. CDR3 coding DNA: TGTGCCAGCAGCGGACACGGCAGGGCGATAGAGACCCAGTACTTC. Protein product: CASSGHGRAIETQYF. Looking up the rest from reference TRBV9 and TRBJ2-5 gives the full variable domain: DSGVTQTPKHLITATGQRVTLRCSPRSGDLSVYWYQQSLDQGLQFLIQYYNGEERAKGNILERFSAQQFPDLHSELNLSSLELGDSALYFCASSGHGRAIETQYFGPGTRLLVL.

Here the CDR3 DNA reads TGCGCCAGCAGCTTCGGGGGGTCAGCAATGAACACTGAAGCTTTCTTT. It is translated as CASSFGGSAMNTEAFF. This chain links TRBV5-1 with TRBJ1-1; D is possibly TRBD1 (5 bases). The V and J ends lost 2 bases and 0 bases respectively, with 14 bases between them. There are 16 residues in the CDR3. The germline V gene has CDR1 SGHRS and CDR2 YFSETQ.

V gene TRBV5-1 combines with J gene TRBJ1-2; D gene uncertain. V dropped 1 base and J dropped 0 bases, with 10 bases sitting between them. Germline V gene sequence: CDR1 SGHRS, CDR2 YFSETQ. This CDR3 region has 15 residues. The CDR3: CASSLSPDSNYGYTF. The CDR3 DNA follows: TGCGCCAGCAGCTTGTCTCCAGATTCTAACTATGGCTACACCTTC.

This clone was counted between two and nine times. The chain uses TRBV4-2 and TRBJ2-1; maybe TRBD2 (5 bases). V was trimmed by 1 base and J by 0 bases, leaving 16 bases between them. There are 18 residues in the CDR3. In germline, CDR1 is LGHNA, CDR2 YNFKEQ. DNA for the CDR3: TGTGCCAGCAGCCAAGTTACCCTAGCCGAGACCTCCTACAATGAGCAGTTCTTC. This encodes CASSQVTLAETSYNEQFF.

This clone appeared a few times. This chain links TRBV29-1 with TRBJ2-7; perhaps TRBD1 as D (5 bases). The V gene lost 4 bases and the J gene lost 4 bases, with 17 bases spanning the gap. Per germline, CDR1 SQVTM and CDR2 ANQGSEA. The CDR3 is made up of 14 amino acids. Here the CDR3 DNA reads TGCAGCGTTGCCGGGCAGGGCAACTTTTACGAGCAGTACTTC. This gives the protein CSVAGQGNFYEQYF.

The DNA of the CDR3 is TGTGCCAGCAGCCAAGGGGTTCCGACGCTTAACACCGGGGAGCTGTTTTTT. It is translated as CASSQGVPTLNTGELFF. The chain recombines TRBV7-2 with TRBJ2-2; maybe TRBD1 (5 bases). V lost 5 bases to trimming and J lost 2 bases, with 18 bases between them. Germline assignment: CDR1 SGHTA and CDR2 FQGNSA. CDR3 length: 17 amino acids.